Each of the 29 T cell receptor beta chains below was sequenced from the same sample in a study of T cell repertoires in ileal Crohn's disease. Sequenced by immunoSEQ multiplex PCR; TCRdb stores in-frame clones only, minus some. The top ten hold 3.5% to 5.5% of the sample, which has 12,000 or so clones, around 81% seen once. Sequencing input: ileal tissue. These receptors were collected from an adult with Crohn's disease.

Here the CDR3 DNA reads TGTGCCAGCAGCCCGTATAGCGGGGGGGCAGATACGCAGTATTTT. Translation gives CASSPYSGGADTQYF. The chain joins TRBV7-2 to TRBJ2-3; 11 bases align to TRBD2. Germline V CDR1 and CDR2: SGHTA, FQGNSA. V trimming: 5 bases; J trimming: 4 bases; junction bases outside the gene matches: 5. CDR3 size: 15 residues.

V usage is TRBV28 and J usage is TRBJ2-1, with 9 bases matching TRBD1. This CDR3 spans 15 amino acids. V lost 7 bases, J lost 1 base, and 5 bases stayed unmatched. Germline V gene lookup returns CDR1 MDHEN and CDR2 SYDVKM. The CDR3 DNA reads as TGTGCCAGCACCCGGGACAGGGTTTCCTACAATGAGCAGTTCTTC. It yields the protein CASTRDRVSYNEQFF.

This chain connects TRBV11-3 to TRBJ2-2; 11 bases align to TRBD1. The germline V gene encodes CDR1 SGHNT and CDR2 YENEEA. With 4 bases clipped from V and 6 bases from J, the junction kept 4 bases outside the gene matches. The CDR3 totals 15 residues. The CDR3 spells CASSSRDRGSGELFF. The DNA for the CDR3 is TGTGCCAGCAGCTCCCGGGACAGGGGGTCCGGGGAGCTGTTTTTT.

The V call is TRBV7-8, the J call TRBJ2-7; D gene ambiguous. The CDR3 contains 13 residues. CDR1 SGHVS and CDR2 FQNEAQ come from the germline V gene. The V end lost 1 base, the J end lost 3 bases, and 7 bases lay between the germline ends. CDR3 DNA: TGTGCCAGCAGCTTAGACGGCGGCTACGAGCAGTACTTC. Its translation is CASSLDGGYEQYF.

The rearrangement links TRBV5-6 to TRBJ2-7; 7 bases match TRBD1. Germline V gene sequence: CDR1 SGHDT, CDR2 YYEEEE. This CDR3 contains 13 residues. V gave up 2 bases and J gave up 6 bases; unmatched junction bases: 5. This CDR3 reads CASSFEGAGEQYF. The CDR3 nucleotides read TGTGCCAGCAGCTTCGAGGGGGCTGGCGAGCAGTACTTC. Drawing the rest from reference TRBV5-6 and TRBJ2-7, the complete variable domain is DAGVTQSPTHLIKTRGQQVTLRCSPKSGHDTVSWYQQALGQGPQFIFQYYEEEERQRGNFPDRFSGHQFPNYSSELNVNALLLGDSALYLCASSFEGAGEQYFGPGTRLTVT.

A few counts support this clone. CDR3 bases: TGCAGCGTTGAGGACAGCACTGAAGCTTTCTTT. It codes for CSVEDSTEAFF. V gene TRBV29-1 combines with J gene TRBJ1-1, with a tentative D call TRBD1 (6 bases). This CDR3 is built from 11 residues. Germline CDR1 SQVTM, CDR2 ANQGSEA. Trimming shortened V by 3 bases and J by 4 bases, and 6 bases separated the two germline ends.

The J gene is TRBJ2-5, the V gene TRBV27; 9 positions agree with TRBD2. This CDR3 comprises 17 residues. Germline CDR1 is MNHEY and CDR2 is SMNVEV (reference sequence). V shed 1 base and J 0 bases; nucleotides not matched to a gene: 6. CDR3 sequence reads: CASSLLGSGGYQETQYF. As DNA, the CDR3 is TGTGCCAGCAGTTTATTGGGTAGCGGGGGTTACCAAGAGACCCAGTACTTC.

The gene calls are TRBV10-2 and TRBJ2-5, with TRBD1 as a possible D gene (5 bases). V lost 6 bases to trimming and J lost 5 bases, with 16 bases between them. CDR3 length: 14 amino acids. Germline loops: CDR1 WSHSY, CDR2 SAAADI. The chain's CDR3 is CASRDSLWSETQYF. CDR3 DNA sequence: TGCGCCAGCAGAGACAGTTTATGGTCGGAGACCCAGTACTTC.

This rearrangement joins TRBV6-5 to TRBJ1-5; 8 bases map to TRBD1. The V segment lost 6 bases and the J segment 2 bases; nucleotides outside the gene matches: 6. The CDR3 covers 15 residues. Germline V lookup: CDR1 MNHEY, CDR2 SVGAGI. The CDR3 bases are TGTGCCAGCAGGCCAGGGGGCAACGGCAATCAGCCCCAGCATTTT. Amino acid sequence: CASRPGGNGNQPQHF.

This clone came up once. V usage is TRBV27 and J usage is TRBJ1-4; D unresolved. Germline CDR1 is MNHEY and CDR2 is SMNVEV (reference sequence). The length of the CDR3 is 15 residues. The V end was cut by 0 bases, the J end by 8 bases, with 13 bases between. CDR3 amino acids: CASSLSYREFEKLFF. CDR3 nucleotides: TGTGCCAGCAGTTTATCGTATCGGGAGTTCGAAAAACTGTTTTTT.

The chain is built from TRBV5-4 and TRBJ2-7; 13 bases agree with TRBD2. The V gene end was trimmed by 3 bases and the J gene end by 11 bases; junction bases not matched to a gene: 5. CDR1 SGHNT and CDR2 YYREEE come from the germline V gene (reference sequence). The CDR3 has 13 amino acids. The CDR3 DNA reads TGTGCCAGCAGCTCCGGACTAGCGGGAGACGAGTACTTC. Its protein is CASSSGLAGDEYF.

This chain joins TRBV6-5 and TRBJ1-6; no firm D call. Trimming removed 5 bases from V and 5 bases from J, with 7 bases in between. This CDR3 spans 13 amino acids. Germline lookup yields CDR1 MNHEY and CDR2 SVGAGI. The CDR3 sequence: CASSETNNSPLHF. The CDR3 nucleotides read TGTGCCAGCAGTGAGACAAATAATTCACCCCTCCACTTT.

This chain links TRBV5-1 with TRBJ1-2, with 11 bases aligning to TRBD1. The germline V gene has CDR1 SGHRS and CDR2 YFSETQ. The trim removed 4 bases at V and 6 bases at J, leaving 2 bases unmatched. The CDR3 loop spans 13 amino acids. CDR3 DNA: TGCGCCAGCAGCGAGGGACAGGGGGATGGCTACACCTTC. It encodes CASSEGQGDGYTF.

The V call is TRBV13, the J call TRBJ1-2; unclear D gene. The germline V gene has CDR1 PRHDT and CDR2 FYEKMQ (reference sequence). V lost 5 bases and J lost 0, with 7 bases in between. The length of the CDR3 is 13 residues. CDR3 nucleotide sequence: TGTGCCAGCAGCCGGAGGCCTAACTATGGCTACACCTTC. It translates to CASSRRPNYGYTF.

This chain connects TRBV10-3 to TRBJ2-7, with TRBD1 matching over 9 bases. The ends lost 7 bases at V and 4 bases at J; junction bases unmatched: 11. CDR1 and CDR2 from the germline V gene are ENHRY and SYGVKD. The CDR3 is 15 amino acids. The CDR3 DNA reads TGTGCCATCACTGACCCCGGGACAGGGATGTACGAGCAGTACTTC. Translated: CAITDPGTGMYEQYF.

This sequence joins TRBV2 and TRBJ2-1; 15 positions agree with TRBD2. This CDR3 spans 15 amino acids. CDR1 and CDR2 from the germline V gene are SNHLY and FYNNEI. The junction had 0 bases not matched to a gene; V was cut back by 6 bases and J by 3 bases. This CDR3 reads CASRGLAGGYNEQFF. The CDR3 nucleotides read TGTGCCAGCAGGGGACTAGCGGGGGGCTACAATGAGCAGTTCTTC.

This clone has a handful of counts. V is TRBV28 and J is TRBJ1-5; 9 positions agree with TRBD1. Germline assignment: CDR1 MDHEN and CDR2 SYDVKM. This CDR3 is built from 15 residues. V lost 3 bases, J lost 7 bases, and 7 bases stayed unmatched. The CDR3 is CASSFRTGVVQPQHF. The CDR3 DNA sequence: TGTGCCAGCAGTTTCCGGACAGGGGTAGTGCAGCCCCAGCATTTT.

V usage is TRBV18 and J usage is TRBJ1-1, with 8 bases lining up with TRBD1. CDR3 length: 13 residues. The trim removed 6 bases at V and 4 bases at J, leaving 4 bases unmatched. Per the germline V gene, CDR1 is KGHSH and CDR2 is LQKENI. The CDR3 DNA reads TGTGCCAGCTCTCCTACAGGGGGCACTGAAGCTTTCTTT. It yields the protein CASSPTGGTEAFF.

This chain connects TRBV11-3 to TRBJ2-7; possibly TRBD1 for D (5 bases). The CDR3 contains 13 residues. Trimming shortened V by 5 bases and J by 0 bases, and 8 bases separated the two germline ends. Per germline, CDR1 SGHNT and CDR2 YENEEA. The CDR3 DNA reads as TGTGCCAGCAGCCCGGACAACTCCTACGAGCAGTACTTC. Its translation: CASSPDNSYEQYF.

This chain links TRBV2 with TRBJ1-1; 7 bases line up with TRBD1. CDR1 SNHLY and CDR2 FYNNEI come from the germline V gene. This CDR3 is 14 amino acids long. Trimming removed 6 bases from V and 3 bases from J; junction bases left unmatched: 7. DNA of the CDR3: TGTGCCAGCAGCCTGACAGGGTGGGACACTGAAGCTTTCTTT. Encoded protein: CASSLTGWDTEAFF.

The rearrangement uses TRBV11-2 and TRBJ2-1; a weak D match, TRBD1 (6 bases). The V end lost 6 bases, the J end lost 13 bases, and 13 bases lay between the germline ends. The germline gives CDR1 SGHAT, CDR2 FQNNGV. The CDR3 extends over 11 amino acids. The CDR3 nucleotides are TGTGCCAGCAGTCAACAGGGTGTCCAGTTCTTC. As protein: CASSQQGVQFF. The entire variable domain, with the rest obtained from reference TRBV11-2 and TRBJ2-1, is as follows: EAGVAQSPRYKIIEKRQSVAFWCNPISGHATLYWYQQILGQGPKLLIQFQNNGVVDDSQLPKDRFSAERLKGVDSTLKIQPAKLEDSAVYLCASSQQGVQFFGPGTRLTVL.

The chain combines TRBV18 with TRBJ1-4; possibly TRBD1 for D (6 bases). The length of the CDR3 is 14 residues. Germline V gives CDR1 KGHSH, CDR2 LQKENI. V lost 9 bases and J lost 7, with 18 bases in between. CDR3 nucleotide sequence: TGTGCCAGTGCCGCTGGACAGCCCCCTGAAAAACTGTTTTTT. This translates into CASAAGQPPEKLFF.

This rearrangement joins TRBV10-3 to TRBJ2-1; TRBD2 is a possible D gene (5 bases). V was shortened by 8 bases and J by 5 bases, with 10 bases between the two germline ends. Germline assignment: CDR1 ENHRY and CDR2 SYGVKD. The CDR3 spans 12 residues. The CDR3 loop reads CAIEGNHNEQFF. In DNA, the CDR3 is TGTGCCATCGAGGGTAACCACAATGAGCAGTTCTTC.

The gene calls are TRBV7-9 and TRBJ2-2, with 11 bases aligning to TRBD2. This CDR3 has 17 residues. CDR1 and CDR2 (germline): SEHNR, FQNEAQ (reference sequence). Trimming removed 5 bases from V and 3 bases from J; junction bases left unmatched: 8. The CDR3 DNA is TGTGCCAGCAGCGCCTTAGTAGCGGGAGGGGACACCGGGGAGCTGTTTTTT. It codes for CASSALVAGGDTGELFF. The whole variable domain, remainder taken from reference TRBV7-9 and TRBJ2-2, is DTGVSQNPRHKITKRGQNVTFRCDPISEHNRLYWYRQTLGQGPEFLTYFQNEAQLEKSRLLSDRFSAERPKGSFSTLEIQRTEQGDSAMYLCASSALVAGGDTGELFFGEGSRLTVL.

The count of this clone is one. Other DNA variants within this sample encode the same CDR3. The rearrangement links TRBV11-3 to TRBJ2-3; weak D call: TRBD1 (5 bases). The CDR3 covers 14 residues. Trimming took 1 base from V and 1 from J, leaving 6 bases between them. Germline assignment: CDR1 SGHNT and CDR2 YENEEA. CDR3 amino acids: CASSLGQRTDTQYF. The CDR3 nucleotides are TGTGCCAGCAGCTTAGGACAGCGCACAGATACGCAGTATTTT. Drawing the rest from reference TRBV11-3 and TRBJ2-3, the complete variable domain is EAGVVQSPRYKIIEKKQPVAFWCNPISGHNTLYWYLQNLGQGPELLIRYENEEAVDDSQLPKDRFSAERLKGVDSTLKIQPAELGDSAVYLCASSLGQRTDTQYFGPGTRLTVL.

The chain employs TRBV11-3 and TRBJ2-2; 8 bases align to TRBD2. V was clipped by 8 bases and J by 4 bases; unmatched bases: 15. The germline V gene has CDR1 SGHNT and CDR2 YENEEA. The CDR3 is 17 residues long. DNA of the CDR3: TGTGCCAGCGCTTTAGACGGTCGGACTAGCCGCACCGGGGAGCTGTTTTTT. Encoded protein: CASALDGRTSRTGELFF.

The rearrangement uses TRBV9 and TRBJ1-5; possibly TRBD1 for D (5 bases). Germline V gene lookup returns CDR1 SGDLS and CDR2 YYNGEE. This CDR3 has 16 residues. V was cut by 0 bases and J by 3 bases, with 13 bases left in between. In DNA form, the CDR3 reads TGTGCCAGCAGCGTAGTGGCAGGGAAAGACAATCAGCCCCAGCATTTT. Encoded protein: CASSVVAGKDNQPQHF.

The chain employs TRBV4-2 and TRBJ2-3, with 9 nucleotides matching TRBD2. Germline V gene lookup returns CDR1 LGHNA and CDR2 YNFKEQ. This CDR3 contains 16 residues. V was pared by 0 bases and J by 6 bases, with 7 bases of the junction left unmatched. CDR3 DNA sequence: TGTGCCAGCAGCCAAGAAGGTCGCGGGGGGGCTGATACGCAGTATTTT. Amino acid sequence: CASSQEGRGGADTQYF.

The rearrangement joins TRBV2 to TRBJ2-2; 7 bases are a match to TRBD2. Germline V gene lookup returns CDR1 SNHLY and CDR2 FYNNEI. The CDR3 contains 13 residues. The junction had 5 bases not matched to a gene; V was cut back by 10 bases and J by 3 bases. CDR3: CATGGGYTGELFF. Here the CDR3 DNA reads TGTGCCACCGGGGGAGGGTACACCGGGGAGCTGTTTTTT. Full variable domain (outside the CDR3, taken from reference TRBV2 and TRBJ2-2): EPEVTQTPSHQVTQMGQEVILRCVPISNHLYFYWYRQILGQKVEFLVSFYNNEISEKSEIFDDQFSVERPDGSNFTLKIRSTKLEDSAMYFCATGGGYTGELFFGEGSRLTVL.